Each of the 26 T cell receptor beta chains below was sequenced from the same sample in a study of blood T cell repertoires in COVID-19. Profiled with immunoSEQ multiplex PCR; TCRdb holds only in-frame clones, not every one. This sample has approximately 270,000 clones, with 80% to 90% found just once. The sequenced sample consisted of peripheral blood. Source of these receptors: a man aged 25-45 years with acute or convalescent COVID-19.

The chain carries TRBV19 and TRBJ2-1; a weak D match, TRBD2 (6 bases). The CDR3 is made up of 13 amino acids. Germline V lookup: CDR1 LNHDA, CDR2 SQIVND (reference sequence). Trimming took 6 bases from V and 8 from J, leaving 14 bases between them. The CDR3 loop reads CASSPGLLDEQFF. The CDR3 region has the DNA TGTGCCAGTAGCCCGGGACTCTTGGATGAGCAGTTCTTC. Variable domain in full (rest from reference TRBV19 and TRBJ2-1): DGGITQSPKYLFRKEGQNVTLSCEQNLNHDAMYWYRQDPGQGLRLIYYSQIVNDFQKGDIAEGYSVSREKKESFPLTVTSAQKNPTAFYLCASSPGLLDEQFFGPGTRLTVL.

The J gene is TRBJ2-7, the V gene TRBV11-2, with D possibly matching TRBD1 (6 bases). This CDR3 contains 13 residues. Germline assignment: CDR1 SGHAT and CDR2 FQNNGV. V lost 1 base and J 6 bases, leaving 10 bases between the germline ends. CDR3 sequence: CASSLVTGFEQYF. CDR3 in DNA: TGTGCCAGCAGCTTAGTCACAGGGTTCGAGCAGTACTTC.

This sequence joins TRBV5-1 and TRBJ2-7, with TRBD2 matching over 16 bases. This CDR3 region has 18 residues. With V trimmed by 2 bases and J by 2 bases, 7 bases remained unmatched. Looked up from germline, CDR1 is SGHRS and CDR2 is YFSETQ. DNA for the CDR3: TGCGCCAGCAGCTTACAGACCGGGACTAGCGGGGGGGCCTACGAGCAGTACTTC. It translates to CASSLQTGTSGGAYEQYF.

The V gene is TRBV12-5, the J gene TRBJ2-1; 8 bases agree with TRBD1. The CDR3 sequence is 15 residues long. Trimming removed 5 bases from V and 6 bases from J; junction bases left unmatched: 9. Germline V gives CDR1 LGHNT, CDR2 FRNRAP. CDR3 protein: CASGPPTGAINEQFF. Written as DNA, the CDR3 is TGTGCTAGTGGTCCACCGACAGGGGCGATCAATGAGCAGTTCTTC. The full variable domain, completed using reference TRBV12-5 and TRBJ2-1, is DARVTQTPRHKVTEMGQEVTMRCQPILGHNTVFWYRQTMMQGLELLAYFRNRAPLDDSGMPKDRFSAEMPDATLATLKIQPSEPRDSAVYFCASGPPTGAINEQFFGPGTRLTVL.

The rearrangement links TRBV3-1 (or the pseudogene TRBV3-2) to TRBJ1-1, with 10 bases fitting TRBD1. After removal of 4 bases from V and 1 base from J, the junction contained 3 bases not matched to a gene. Germline assignment: CDR1 LGHDT and CDR2 YNNKEL (reference sequence). This CDR3 has 15 amino acids. The CDR3 region has the DNA TGTGCCAGCAGCCGACAGGGGGCCAAGAACACTGAAGCTTTCTTT. It specifies CASSRQGAKNTEAFF.

The CDR3 DNA follows: TGTGCCAGCAACTCCCAGGGGGTTGTCCAGCCCCAGCATTTT. Protein product: CASNSQGVVQPQHF. V is TRBV28 and J is TRBJ1-5; 7 bases match TRBD1. This CDR3 is built from 14 residues. The ends lost 7 bases at V and 7 bases at J; junction bases unmatched: 10. CDR1 MDHEN and CDR2 SYDVKM come from the germline V gene.

The chain combines TRBV27 with TRBJ2-1; weak D call: TRBD2 (6 bases). V was clipped by 5 bases and J by 5 bases, with 13 bases between them. Looked up from germline, CDR1 is MNHEY and CDR2 is SMNVEV (reference sequence). The CDR3 consists of 14 residues. The CDR3 coding sequence is TGTGCCAGCAGTGACGGGGGTCCCCACAATGAGCAGTTCTTC. Translation gives CASSDGGPHNEQFF.

Of note for this clone: This sample includes further DNA sequences coding for the same CDR3. The chain uses TRBV18 and TRBJ1-1; 9 bases align to TRBD1. After removal of 3 bases from V and 2 bases from J, the junction contained 1 base not matched to a gene. Germline V lookup: CDR1 KGHSH, CDR2 LQKENI. CDR3 size: 14 residues. CDR3 in amino acids: CASSPTGGNTEAFF. CDR3 bases: TGTGCCAGCTCACCCACAGGGGGCAACACTGAAGCTTTCTTT. The whole variable domain, remainder taken from reference TRBV18 and TRBJ1-1, is NAGVMQNPRHLVRRRGQEARLRCSPMKGHSHVYWYRQLPEEGLKFMVYLQKENIIDESGMPKERFSAEFPKEGPSILRIQQVVRGDSAAYFCASSPTGGNTEAFFGQGTRLTVV.

The chain couples TRBV29-1 to TRBJ1-5, with 7 positions matching TRBD1. This CDR3 comprises 13 residues. With V trimmed by 6 bases and J by 4 bases, 6 bases remained unmatched. Per germline, CDR1 SQVTM and CDR2 ANQGSEA. CDR3 in amino acids: CSVGTAINQPQHF. In DNA, the CDR3 is TGCAGCGTCGGGACAGCTATTAATCAGCCCCAGCATTTT.

The J gene is TRBJ1-1, the V gene TRBV12-3 or TRBV12-4; TRBD1 matches 7 bases. V shed 6 bases and J 7 bases; nucleotides not matched to a gene: 5. CDR3 size: 12 residues. CDR3 in amino acids: CASRPGGGEAFF. CDR3 DNA: TGTGCCAGCAGACCAGGGGGAGGTGAAGCTTTCTTT.

The chain employs TRBV7-9 and TRBJ2-7; 9 bases are a match to TRBD1. Germline V gene lookup returns CDR1 SEHNR and CDR2 FQNEAQ (reference sequence). Trimming cost V 5 bases and J 7 bases; bases outside gene matches: 9. The CDR3 has 14 amino acids. For the CDR3, the DNA is TGTGCCAGCAGCATGGGACAGGGAATGGGGGAGCAGTACTTC. Translation gives CASSMGQGMGEQYF.

The chain carries TRBV4-1 and TRBJ1-1; TRBD1 matches at 8 bases. This CDR3 spans 15 amino acids. V gave up 1 base and J gave up 12 bases; unmatched junction bases: 13. CDR1 is MGHRA, CDR2 YSYEKL, per germline. CDR3 nucleotide sequence: TGCGCCAGCAGCCAAGGAGACGAATGGACAGGGCGAACTTTCTTT. It codes for CASSQGDEWTGRTFF.

The chain has TRBV12-3 or TRBV12-4 and TRBJ1-2, with D hard to call. Trimming left V 6 bases short and J 6 bases short, with 14 bases between. This CDR3 spans 13 amino acids. The CDR3 region has the DNA TGTGCCAGCAGCCGACTGGCACCCGATGGCTACACCTTC. This codes for CASSRLAPDGYTF.

This sequence joins TRBV5-1 and TRBJ2-4; no clear D. V dropped 0 bases and J dropped 7 bases, with 8 bases sitting between them. Germline CDR1 is SGHRS and CDR2 is YFSETQ. The CDR3 runs to 13 residues. The CDR3 reads CASSLEPGNIQYF. CDR3 DNA: TGCGCCAGCAGCTTGGAACCCGGTAACATTCAGTACTTC.

The V and J genes are TRBV9 and TRBJ1-6; perhaps TRBD1 as D (5 bases). Trimming left V 3 bases short and J 10 bases short, with 14 bases between. Germline CDR1 reads SGDLS; CDR2 reads YYNGEE. The CDR3 sequence is 14 residues long. For the CDR3, the DNA is TGTGCCAGCAGCGAAGATAGGGGCAGCTCACCCCTCCACTTT. Its translation is CASSEDRGSSPLHF.

V gene TRBV5-1 combines with J gene TRBJ2-2, with D possibly being TRBD1 (6 bases). The V and J ends lost 5 bases and 3 bases respectively, with 11 bases between them. The CDR3 contains 14 residues. Germline CDR1 SGHRS, CDR2 YFSETQ. The DNA for the CDR3 is TGCGCCAGCAGACCAAACAGGGACACCGGGGAGCTGTTTTTT. Its protein product is CASRPNRDTGELFF.

The rearrangement joins TRBV9 to TRBJ2-1; 7 bases line up with TRBD1. This CDR3 has 15 amino acids. The germline gives CDR1 SGDLS, CDR2 YYNGEE. The ends lost 2 bases at V and 4 bases at J; junction bases unmatched: 6. DNA for the CDR3: TGTGCCAGCAGCGTCGGGACAGCCTGGTACAATGAGCAGTTCTTC. It translates to CASSVGTAWYNEQFF.

V usage is TRBV11-2 and J usage is TRBJ1-2; 7 bases are a match to TRBD1. CDR1 is SGHAT, CDR2 FQNNGV, per germline. V trimming: 7 bases; J trimming: 4 bases; junction bases outside the gene matches: 12. The CDR3 is 15 amino acids. CDR3 DNA: TGTGCCAGCAATAACGCAGGGGGAAGCGGCTATGGCTACACCTTC. This sequence encodes CASNNAGGSGYGYTF.

The chain has TRBV30 and TRBJ1-6; D not resolved. With 2 bases removed from V and 7 bases from J, the gap between germline ends came to 3 bases. CDR3 length: 11 amino acids. Germline assignment: CDR1 GTSNPN and CDR2 SVGIG (reference sequence). The DNA of the CDR3 is TGTGCCTGGAGTAGCAATTCACCCCTCCACTTT. Amino acids: CAWSSNSPLHF.

This chain connects TRBV7-2 to TRBJ2-2; D is undetermined. The V end was cut by 5 bases, the J end by 1 base, with 8 bases between. Germline-derived CDR1 and CDR2 are SGHTA and FQGNSA. The CDR3 is 14 amino acids. CDR3: CASSTRQNTGELFF. CDR3 DNA sequence: TGTGCCAGCAGCACAAGACAGAACACCGGGGAGCTGTTTTTT.

The gene calls are TRBV18 and TRBJ1-5, with D perhaps matching TRBD1 (5 bases). CDR3 length equals 14 residues. V was trimmed by 3 bases and J by 7 bases, leaving 13 bases between them. Germline V CDR1 and CDR2: KGHSH, LQKENI. CDR3 sequence (DNA): TGTGCCAGCTCACCGGAAAGGGGAGGGCAGCCCCAGCATTTT. Encoded protein: CASSPERGGQPQHF.

The chain links TRBV5-4 to TRBJ2-1; 9 nucleotides match TRBD2. The CDR3 has 15 residues. After removal of 0 bases from V and 8 bases from J, the junction contained 6 bases not matched to a gene. CDR1 SGHNT and CDR2 YYREEE come from the germline V gene (reference sequence). The CDR3, as DNA: TGTGCCAGCAGCTTGGCCCGTAGCGGGGGCCATGAGCAGTTCTTC. This translates into CASSLARSGGHEQFF.

V is TRBV4-1 and J is TRBJ1-5, with D tentatively TRBD1 (5 bases). The CDR3 has 17 residues. Trimming stripped 0 bases from V and 0 bases from J, with 12 bases between. The germline gives CDR1 MGHRA, CDR2 YSYEKL. CDR3 in DNA: TGCGCCAGCAGCCAAGATATGGGGCCTTATAGCAATCAGCCCCAGCATTTT. It yields the protein CASSQDMGPYSNQPQHF.

The J gene is TRBJ2-2, the V gene TRBV9; 13 nucleotides agree with TRBD2. The CDR3 runs to 16 residues. Losses at the gene ends were 4 bases for V and 2 bases for J; bases not matched to a gene: 2. Germline lookup yields CDR1 SGDLS and CDR2 YYNGEE. CDR3 DNA: TGTGCCAGCAGCAGGGGACTAGCGGGAAACACCGGGGAGCTGTTTTTT. Protein: CASSRGLAGNTGELFF.

The rearrangement uses TRBV18 and TRBJ1-6; 7 nucleotides align to TRBD1. Germline lookup yields CDR1 KGHSH and CDR2 LQKENI. With 5 bases clipped from V and 10 bases from J, the junction kept 5 bases outside the gene matches. This CDR3 is built from 13 residues. The CDR3 protein is CASSSQQGSPLHF. The CDR3 DNA sequence: TGTGCCAGCTCATCCCAACAGGGGTCACCCCTCCACTTT.

This clone was seen more than once but under ten times. The sample contains more than one DNA sequence encoding this CDR3. The chain recombines TRBV11-3 with TRBJ2-7, with TRBD2 identical over 13 bases. CDR1 is SGHNT, CDR2 YENEEA, per germline. Germline trimming cut 5 bases from V and 4 bases from J; bases unmatched to any gene: 2. The CDR3 loop spans 14 amino acids. The CDR3 protein is CASSRTSGSYEQYF. In DNA, the CDR3 is TGTGCCAGCAGCCGGACTAGCGGGAGTTACGAGCAGTACTTC.